Each of the 25 T cell receptor beta chains below was sequenced from the same sample in a study of cytomegalovirus exposure and HLA in healthy donors. A multiplex PCR was run with 60 Vbeta primers and 13 Jbeta primers. The method was immunoSEQ multiplex PCR; TCRdb's version includes in-frame clones alone and lacks a portion of them. Among some 150,000 clones listed, about 80% were seen once. The sample consisted of PBMCs. The receptors here all came from a woman aged 40-49 years in good health and CMV-seronegative.

The chain combines TRBV9 with TRBJ2-2, with D unclear. The length of the CDR3 is 18 residues. CDR1 is SGDLS and CDR2 is YYNGEE in the germline V gene. Trimming left V 0 bases short and J 4 bases short, with 19 bases between. In DNA form, the CDR3 reads TGTGCCAGCAGCGTAGTGACTGGATCGTCGGTTTCCACCGGGGAGCTGTTTTTT. This encodes CASSVVTGSSVSTGELFF.

The chain recombines TRBV30 with TRBJ1-5; 7 bases fit TRBD1. The V gene's germline CDR1 is GTSNPN and CDR2 SVGIG (reference sequence). Trimming cost V 5 bases and J 5 bases; bases outside gene matches: 6. The CDR3 extends over 13 amino acids. CDR3 sequence: CAWARQGDQPQHF. As DNA, the CDR3 is TGTGCCTGGGCCCGGCAGGGGGATCAGCCCCAGCATTTT.

This chain uses TRBV7-8 with TRBJ2-1, with 8 bases aligning to TRBD2. Trimming took 3 bases from V and 2 from J; bases not matched to a gene: 3. This CDR3 comprises 15 residues. CDR1 and CDR2 from the germline V gene are SGHVS and FQNEAQ. The CDR3 DNA reads as TGTGCCAGCAGCTTCCTGACTAGCGCCTACAATGAGCAGTTCTTC. Translation: CASSFLTSAYNEQFF.

The chain employs TRBV14 and TRBJ1-4; 7 bases line up with TRBD1. V shed 4 bases and J 4 bases; nucleotides not matched to a gene: 9. CDR1 and CDR2 (germline): SGHDN, FVKESK. The CDR3 spans 16 residues. In DNA, the CDR3 is TGTGCCAGCAGCCCCAACAGACAGGGTTATAATGAAAAACTGTTTTTT. This sequence encodes CASSPNRQGYNEKLFF.

V is TRBV6-1 and J is TRBJ2-7; a possible D gene is TRBD1 (5 bases). Germline CDR1 and CDR2: MNHNS and SASEGT. This CDR3 is 14 amino acids long. Trimming stripped 4 bases from V and 2 bases from J, with 12 bases between. CDR3 region: CASSANRSPYEQYF. CDR3 coding DNA: TGTGCCAGCAGTGCTAACAGGAGCCCCTACGAGCAGTACTTC.

This chain joins TRBV11-3 and TRBJ2-6; D might be TRBD1 (6 bases). Germline-derived CDR1 and CDR2 are SGHNT and YENEEA. The CDR3 contains 18 residues. The germline V and J ends were trimmed by 0 bases and 0 bases, with 12 bases remaining between them. The CDR3 region is CASSLDQQGYSGANVLTF. The CDR3, as DNA: TGTGCCAGCAGCTTAGATCAACAGGGATACTCTGGGGCCAACGTCCTGACTTTC.

This chain links TRBV25-1 with TRBJ1-1; weak D call: TRBD1 (6 bases). Deletions cut 5 bases from V and 7 bases from J, with 11 bases between. The CDR3 is made up of 12 amino acids. Per the germline V gene, CDR1 is MGHDK and CDR2 is SYGVNS. CDR3 sequence: CASSPRGDEAFF. CDR3 coding DNA: TGTGCCAGCAGTCCCAGGGGAGATGAAGCTTTCTTT.

The rearrangement links TRBV28 to TRBJ2-7, with 9 nucleotides matching TRBD1. The CDR3 length is 16 residues. V trimming: 4 bases; J trimming: 0 bases; junction bases outside the gene matches: 7. CDR1 is MDHEN and CDR2 is SYDVKM in the germline V gene. The CDR3 bases are TGTGCCAGCAGTTCCCTCCCGGGACAGGGCTCCTACGAGCAGTACTTC. The encoded protein is CASSSLPGQGSYEQYF. Full variable domain (missing parts from reference TRBV28 and TRBJ2-7): DVKVTQSSRYLVKRTGEKVFLECVQDMDHENMFWYRQDPGLGLRLIYFSYDVKMKEKGDIPEGYSVSREKKERFSLILESASTNQTSMYLCASSSLPGQGSYEQYFGPGTRLTVT.

V gene TRBV29-1 combines with J gene TRBJ2-3; 10 nucleotides line up with TRBD2. The CDR3 contains 13 residues. From germline, CDR1 is SQVTM and CDR2 ANQGSEA. J was trimmed by 4 bases and V by 4 bases; bases with no gene match: 2. The CDR3 loop is CSVGLAGADTQYF. CDR3 sequence (DNA): TGCAGCGTTGGGCTAGCGGGGGCAGATACGCAGTATTTT.

The gene calls are TRBV2 and TRBJ1-5; 7 bases fit TRBD1. Germline V gene sequence: CDR1 SNHLY, CDR2 FYNNEI. The CDR3 runs 15 residues. The junction had 9 bases not matched to a gene; V was cut back by 6 bases and J by 4 bases. Here the CDR3 DNA reads TGTGCCAGCAGGCAGGGGGACTTCGAAAATCAGCCCCAGCATTTT. Amino acids: CASRQGDFENQPQHF.

On this clone itself: Relative to the germline gene, one junction end is altered; a read error may explain this. The chain carries TRBV5-6 and TRBJ1-1; no definite D call. CDR3 length equals 12 residues. Germline V CDR1 and CDR2: SGHDT, YYEEEE. CDR3 residues: CASSLRGFAQIF. The DNA of the CDR3 is TGTGCCAGCAGCTTGAGAGGGTTTGCCCAGATTTTT.

The rearrangement joins TRBV18 to TRBJ1-2, with D tentatively TRBD1 (6 bases). The CDR3 totals 15 residues. In germline, CDR1 is KGHSH, CDR2 LQKENI. V lost 1 base to trimming and J lost 7 bases, with 16 bases between them. The CDR3 DNA follows: TGTGCCAGCTCACCACAAAGCAGGGGAATTCGTGGCTACACCTTC. Amino acid sequence: CASSPQSRGIRGYTF.

This clone has just a few counts. This chain joins TRBV28 and TRBJ1-2; 10 bases are a match to TRBD1. The CDR3 has 14 residues. V was clipped by 5 bases and J by 4 bases; unmatched bases: 4. Germline assignment: CDR1 MDHEN and CDR2 SYDVKM. This chain's CDR3 is CASSRDRGPYGYTF. The CDR3 nucleotides are TGTGCCAGCAGTCGGGACAGGGGACCCTATGGCTACACCTTC.

This clone was seen a handful of times. The chain combines TRBV5-6 with TRBJ2-1; TRBD1 agrees at 8 bases. Trimming cost V 3 bases and J 1 base; bases outside gene matches: 3. The CDR3 length is 15 residues. CDR1 is SGHDT, CDR2 YYEEEE, per germline. This chain's CDR3 is CASSWTGSSYNEQFF. The CDR3 nucleotides read TGTGCCAGCAGCTGGACAGGGAGTTCCTACAATGAGCAGTTCTTC.

A note on this clone: The same CDR3 is also encoded by other DNA sequences in this sample. The rearrangement links TRBV5-1 to TRBJ2-5; possible D gene TRBD2, 6 bases. Germline V lookup: CDR1 SGHRS, CDR2 YFSETQ. V was cut by 0 bases and J by 5 bases, with 14 bases left in between. The CDR3 contains 15 residues. CDR3 nucleotides: TGCGCCAGCAGCTTGGATCCCCACAGCGGGGAGACCCAGTACTTC. It codes for CASSLDPHSGETQYF.

This chain connects TRBV11-2 to TRBJ2-5; 7 positions match TRBD2. Germline-derived CDR1 and CDR2 are SGHAT and FQNNGV. The CDR3 has 13 residues. Germline trimming cut 1 base from V and 6 bases from J; bases unmatched to any gene: 2. The CDR3 DNA reads TGTGCCAGCAGCTTAGGGGGGGGTCAGACCCAGTACTTC. This sequence encodes CASSLGGGQTQYF.

V gene TRBV5-1 combines with J gene TRBJ2-3; D remains ambiguous. V was shortened by 7 bases and J by 2 bases, with 5 bases between the two germline ends. CDR1 SGHRS and CDR2 YFSETQ come from the germline V gene. The length of the CDR3 is 11 residues. The CDR3 reads CASRLTDTQYF. The CDR3 nucleotides read TGCGCCAGCCGTCTCACAGATACGCAGTATTTT.

The V call is TRBV18, the J call TRBJ2-7; D might be TRBD2 (6 bases). This CDR3 is built from 16 residues. Trimming removed 2 bases from V and 0 bases from J, with 14 bases in between. Germline loops: CDR1 KGHSH, CDR2 LQKENI. DNA of the CDR3: TGTGCCAGCTCACCATTACTCGACGGGAGCTCCTACGAGCAGTACTTC. Its protein product is CASSPLLDGSSYEQYF.

The chain employs TRBV29-1 and TRBJ2-7, with 11 positions matching TRBD2. Germline V gives CDR1 SQVTM, CDR2 ANQGSEA. This CDR3 is built from 15 residues. J was trimmed by 0 bases and V by 4 bases; bases with no gene match: 5. The CDR3 DNA follows: TGCAGCGTTGCAGGACTAGCGGGCACCTCCTACGAGCAGTACTTC. Translated, it gives CSVAGLAGTSYEQYF.

Remarks on this clone: The junction does not match germline at one end; this may be a read error. The genes are TRBV5-6 and TRBJ2-7, with 9 bases lining up with TRBD2. Germline-derived CDR1 and CDR2 are SGHDT and YYEEEE. The CDR3 spans 15 residues. In DNA form, the CDR3 reads TGTGCCAGCAGCTTCGGCGGGAGGGCCGTCGGCGAGCGGTACTTC. Translation gives CASSFGGRAVGERYF.

The rearrangement uses TRBV19 and TRBJ2-2, with TRBD2 matching 10 bases. CDR1 and CDR2 (germline): LNHDA, SQIVND (reference sequence). The trim removed 3 bases at V and 0 bases at J, leaving 1 base unmatched. The CDR3 runs to 16 residues. The CDR3 sequence is CASSILAGANTGELFF. The CDR3 DNA reads TGTGCCAGTAGTATCCTAGCGGGAGCGAACACCGGGGAGCTGTTTTTT. Looking up the rest from reference TRBV19 and TRBJ2-2 gives the full variable domain: DGGITQSPKYLFRKEGQNVTLSCEQNLNHDAMYWYRQDPGQGLRLIYYSQIVNDFQKGDIAEGYSVSREKKESFPLTVTSAQKNPTAFYLCASSILAGANTGELFFGEGSRLTVL.

This chain links TRBV7-8 with TRBJ1-1, with 7 nucleotides matching TRBD1. Germline CDR1 SGHVS, CDR2 FQNEAQ. CDR3 length: 13 amino acids. The V and J ends lost 6 bases and 3 bases, in that order; junction bases with no gene match: 4. This CDR3 is CASRRDRDTEAFF. CDR3 bases: TGTGCCAGCAGACGTGACAGGGACACTGAAGCTTTCTTT. The full variable domain, completed using reference TRBV7-8 and TRBJ1-1, is GAGVSQSPRYKVAKRGQDVALRCDPISGHVSLFWYQQALGQGPEFLTYFQNEAQLDKSGLPSDRFFAERPEGSVSTLKIQRTQQEDSAVYLCASRRDRDTEAFFGQGTRLTVV.

The V and J genes are TRBV29-1 and TRBJ2-1; TRBD1 matches 7 bases. The germline CDR1 and CDR2 sequences are SQVTM and ANQGSEA. J was trimmed by 3 bases and V by 4 bases; bases with no gene match: 12. This CDR3 comprises 16 residues. This CDR3 reads CSVAPSGTDNYNEQFF. CDR3 DNA sequence: TGCAGCGTTGCCCCTTCCGGGACAGACAACTACAATGAGCAGTTCTTC.

This sequence joins TRBV9 and TRBJ1-1; TRBD1 is a possible D gene (5 bases). The germline V gene encodes CDR1 SGDLS and CDR2 YYNGEE. The CDR3 runs to 15 residues. Trimming removed 4 bases from V and 6 bases from J, with 19 bases in between. CDR3 in DNA: TGTGCCAGCAGCCCTATATGGGGCGGGGGGGCTGAAGCTTTCTTT. Translated, it gives CASSPIWGGGAEAFF.

Concerning this clone itself: The same CDR3 arises from other DNA sequences in this sample as well. V is TRBV10-3 and J is TRBJ2-5; TRBD1 might be the D (6 bases). From germline, CDR1 is ENHRY and CDR2 SYGVKD. V was clipped by 6 bases and J by 1 base, with 6 bases between them. CDR3 size: 12 residues. The CDR3 sequence: CAIRDSQETQYF. Here the CDR3 DNA reads TGTGCCATCAGGGACAGCCAAGAGACCCAGTACTTC.